This TCR beta chain originates from a study of cytomegalovirus exposure and HLA in healthy donors. Turning to this clone: Its target is not known.

PCR used 60 Vbeta primers and 13 Jbeta primers. TCRdb's table, derived via immunoSEQ multiplex PCR, lists solely in-frame clones and lacks some. The sample yields 100,000 or so clones, around three quarters seen once. Study-wide findings and caveats: A later analysis reported that several of the most significant clusters appeared to be linked to common viral pathogens, among them Epstein-Barr virus.

The trim removed 6 bases at V and 1 base at J, leaving 5 bases unmatched. This CDR3 region has 15 residues. The germline V gene encodes CDR1 SGHVS and CDR2 FNYEAQ. V usage is TRBV7-6 and J usage is TRBJ2-3; TRBD1 matches at 9 bases. This sequence originates from a female donor in good health and CMV-seropositive. Sequencing used PBMCs. CDR3 protein: CASSRRDRGTDTQYF. As DNA, the CDR3 is TGTGCCAGCAGTCGCCGGGACAGGGGCACAGATACGCAGTATTTT.